This T cell receptor (beta chain) was observed in a study of T cell responses to AZD1222 COVID-19 vaccine. Assay: immunoSEQ multiplex PCR; the TCRdb copy retains only in-frame clones and omits some. Seen here are about 70,000 clones, approximately 85% observed once, and the top ten hold roughly 5%. The V and J ends lost 2 bases and 1 base, in that order; junction bases with no gene match: 5. This CDR3 contains 16 residues. Germline V gene lookup returns CDR1 LGHDT and CDR2 YNNKEL (reference sequence). V usage is TRBV3-1 (or the pseudogene TRBV3-2) and J usage is TRBJ2-3; 8 positions match TRBD2. This sequence was found in an adult in good health. The specimen was peripheral blood, collected on day 0 of MenACWY control vaccination. CDR3 bases: TGTGCCAGCAGCCAATCAGCGGGGGCCCGCACAGATACGCAGTATTTT. Its protein is CASSQSAGARTDTQYF.